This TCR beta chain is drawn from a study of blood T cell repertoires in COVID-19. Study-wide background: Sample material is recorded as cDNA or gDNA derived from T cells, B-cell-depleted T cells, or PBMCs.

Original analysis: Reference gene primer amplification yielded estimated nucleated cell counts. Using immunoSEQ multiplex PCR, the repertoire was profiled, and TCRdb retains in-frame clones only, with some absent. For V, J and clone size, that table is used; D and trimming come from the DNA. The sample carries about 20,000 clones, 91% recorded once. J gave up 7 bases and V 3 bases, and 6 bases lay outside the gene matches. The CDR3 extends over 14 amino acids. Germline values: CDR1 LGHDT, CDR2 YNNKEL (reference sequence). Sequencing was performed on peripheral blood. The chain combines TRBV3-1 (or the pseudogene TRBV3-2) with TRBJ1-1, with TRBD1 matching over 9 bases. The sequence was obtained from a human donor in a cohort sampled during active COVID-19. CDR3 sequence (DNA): TGTGCCAGCAGCCATGACAGGGGGATTAGTGAAGCTTTCTTT. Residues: CASSHDRGISEAFF.